The present TCR beta chain was sequenced within a study of blood T cell repertoires in COVID-19. Study-level background: The United States, Italy and Spain supplied acute and convalescent COVID-19 samples. PBMCs, B-cell-depleted T cells, or T cells were the source of the cDNA or gDNA that made up the material.

The CDR3 runs to 15 residues. The V gene's germline CDR1 is WNHNN and CDR2 SYGVQD (reference sequence). V lost 5 bases, J lost 6 bases, and 8 bases stayed unmatched. Original analysis: Amplification of reference gene primers was used by the study to estimate nucleated cell counts. Profiled with immunoSEQ multiplex PCR; TCRdb holds only in-frame clones, not every one. V and J calls and clone size are given by that table; D and trimming were obtained from the DNA. The profile shows 180,000 or so clones, more than 70% of them singletons. Sequences were obtained from peripheral blood. The chain uses TRBV10-1 and TRBJ1-5, with 9 bases identical to TRBD1. The sequence was collected from a man younger than 35 with active or convalescent COVID-19. The CDR3 sequence: CASSTGQGGPQPQHF. CDR3 nucleotide sequence: TGCGCCAGCAGTACGGGACAGGGAGGGCCTCAGCCCCAGCATTTT.